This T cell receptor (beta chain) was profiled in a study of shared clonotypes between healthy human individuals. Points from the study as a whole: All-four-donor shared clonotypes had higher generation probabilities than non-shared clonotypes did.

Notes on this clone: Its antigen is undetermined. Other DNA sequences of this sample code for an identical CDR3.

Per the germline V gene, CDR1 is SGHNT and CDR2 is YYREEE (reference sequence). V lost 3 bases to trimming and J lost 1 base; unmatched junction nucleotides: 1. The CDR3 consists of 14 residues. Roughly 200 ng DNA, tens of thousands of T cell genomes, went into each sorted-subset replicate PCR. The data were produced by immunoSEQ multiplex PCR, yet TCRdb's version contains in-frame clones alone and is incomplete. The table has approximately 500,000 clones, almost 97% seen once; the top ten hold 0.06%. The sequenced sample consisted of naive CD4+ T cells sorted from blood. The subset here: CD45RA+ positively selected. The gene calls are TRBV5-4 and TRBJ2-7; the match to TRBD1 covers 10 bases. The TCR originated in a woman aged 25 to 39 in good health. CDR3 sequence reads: CASSWDRGSYEQYF. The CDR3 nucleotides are TGTGCCAGCAGCTGGGACAGGGGATCCTACGAGCAGTACTTC.